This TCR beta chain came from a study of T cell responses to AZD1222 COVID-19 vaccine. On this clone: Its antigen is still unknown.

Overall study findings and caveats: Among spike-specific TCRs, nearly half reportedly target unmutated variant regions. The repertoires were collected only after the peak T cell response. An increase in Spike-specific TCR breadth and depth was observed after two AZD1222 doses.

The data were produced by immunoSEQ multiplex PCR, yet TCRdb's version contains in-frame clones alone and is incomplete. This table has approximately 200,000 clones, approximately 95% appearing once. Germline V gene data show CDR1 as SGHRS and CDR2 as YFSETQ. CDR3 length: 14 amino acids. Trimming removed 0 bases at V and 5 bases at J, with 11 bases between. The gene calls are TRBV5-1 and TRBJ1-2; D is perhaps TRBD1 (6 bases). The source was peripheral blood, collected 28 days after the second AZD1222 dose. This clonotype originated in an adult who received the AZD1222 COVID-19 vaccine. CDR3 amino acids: CASSLGQDAYGYTF. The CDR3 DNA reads TGCGCCAGCAGCTTGGGACAGGACGCATATGGCTACACCTTC.